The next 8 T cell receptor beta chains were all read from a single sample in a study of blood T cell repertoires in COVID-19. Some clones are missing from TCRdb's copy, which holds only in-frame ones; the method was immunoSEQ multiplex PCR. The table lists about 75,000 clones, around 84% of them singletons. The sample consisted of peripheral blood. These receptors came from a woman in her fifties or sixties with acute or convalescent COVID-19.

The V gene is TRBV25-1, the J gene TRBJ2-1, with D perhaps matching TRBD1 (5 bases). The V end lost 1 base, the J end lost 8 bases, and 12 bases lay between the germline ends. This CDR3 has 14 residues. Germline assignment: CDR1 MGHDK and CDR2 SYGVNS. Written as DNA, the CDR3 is TGTGCCAGCAGTGAATTCGGCCAAGGGGATGAGCAGTTCTTC. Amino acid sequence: CASSEFGQGDEQFF.

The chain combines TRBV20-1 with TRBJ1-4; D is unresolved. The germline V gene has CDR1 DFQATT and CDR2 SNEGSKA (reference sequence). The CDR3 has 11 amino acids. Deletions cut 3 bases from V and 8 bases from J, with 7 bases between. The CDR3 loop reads CSARVGEKLFF. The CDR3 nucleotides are TGCAGTGCTAGGGTCGGGGAAAAACTGTTTTTT.

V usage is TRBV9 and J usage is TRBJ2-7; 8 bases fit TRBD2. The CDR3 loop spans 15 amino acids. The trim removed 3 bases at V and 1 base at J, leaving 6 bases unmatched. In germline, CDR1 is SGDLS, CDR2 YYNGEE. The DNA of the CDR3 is TGTGCCAGCAGCGCTAGCGGGTCAGCTTCCTACGAGCAGTACTTC. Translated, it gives CASSASGSASYEQYF.

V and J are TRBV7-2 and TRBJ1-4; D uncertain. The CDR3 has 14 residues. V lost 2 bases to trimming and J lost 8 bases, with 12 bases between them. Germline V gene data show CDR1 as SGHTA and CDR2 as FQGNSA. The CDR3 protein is CASSLRPGGEKLFF. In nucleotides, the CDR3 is TGTGCCAGCAGCTTAAGACCAGGCGGGGAAAAACTGTTTTTT. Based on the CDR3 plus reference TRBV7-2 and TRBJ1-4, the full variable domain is GAGVSQSPSNKVTEKGKDVELRCDPISGHTALYWYRQSLGQGLEFLIYFQGNSAPDKSGLPSDRFSAERTGGSVSTLTIQRTQQEDSAVYLCASSLRPGGEKLFFGSGTQLSVL.

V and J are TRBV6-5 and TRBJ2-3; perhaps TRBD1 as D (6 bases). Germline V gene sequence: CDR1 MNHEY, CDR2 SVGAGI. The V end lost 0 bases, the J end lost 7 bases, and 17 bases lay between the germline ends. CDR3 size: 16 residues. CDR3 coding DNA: TGTGCCAGCAGTTACTCGAGGGGTGGGGGCACTAATACGCAGTATTTT. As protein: CASSYSRGGGTNTQYF.

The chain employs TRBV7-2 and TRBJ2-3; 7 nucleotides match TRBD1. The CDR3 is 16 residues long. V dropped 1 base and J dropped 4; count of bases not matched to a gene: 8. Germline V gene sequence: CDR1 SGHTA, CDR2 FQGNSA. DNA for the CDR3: TGTGCCAGCAGCTTAGGCCCTCCAAGGGGGCCAGATACGCAGTATTTT. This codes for CASSLGPPRGPDTQYF. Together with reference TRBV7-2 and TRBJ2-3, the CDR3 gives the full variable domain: GAGVSQSPSNKVTEKGKDVELRCDPISGHTALYWYRQSLGQGLEFLIYFQGNSAPDKSGLPSDRFSAERTGGSVSTLTIQRTQQEDSAVYLCASSLGPPRGPDTQYFGPGTRLTVL.

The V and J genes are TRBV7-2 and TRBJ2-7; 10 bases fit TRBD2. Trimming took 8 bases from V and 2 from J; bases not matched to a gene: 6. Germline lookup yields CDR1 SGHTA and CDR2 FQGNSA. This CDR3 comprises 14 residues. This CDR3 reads CASRVAGGPYEQYF. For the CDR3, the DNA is TGTGCCAGCCGAGTAGCGGGAGGCCCCTACGAGCAGTACTTC.

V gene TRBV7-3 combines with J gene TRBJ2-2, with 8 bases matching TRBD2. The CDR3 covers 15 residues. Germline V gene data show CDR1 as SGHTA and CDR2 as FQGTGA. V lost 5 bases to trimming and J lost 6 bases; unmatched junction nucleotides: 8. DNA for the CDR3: TGTGCCAGCAGCCTAATTCGGGGGGGCTCCGGGGAGCTGTTTTTT. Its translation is CASSLIRGGSGELFF.